Listed below are T cell receptor beta chains from one sample, sequenced in a study of shared clonotypes between healthy human individuals. TCRdb keeps only in-frame clones here, not all; method: immunoSEQ multiplex PCR. The data contain about 560,000 clones, around 77% of them singletons. The sequenced sample consisted of PBMCs. The receptor source for this set is a woman aged 40 to 50 in good health. Some clones in this sample may be carry-over from other donors' samples. The CDR3 runs from the conserved cysteine through the conserved F or W. D genes are given only for firm matches. Size values are once, few and many counts, or a class for expanded clones, and some rows have none.

TRBJ2-7 | TRBV19 | 15 | - | TRBD2 | CASSESGGSSYEQYF | TGTGCCAGTAGTGAGAGCGGGGGCAGCTCCTACGAGCAGTACTTC
TRBJ2-3 | TRBV7-9 | 13 | - | - | CASSLGGTDTQYF | TGTGCCAGCAGCTTAGGGGGAACAGATACGCAGTATTTT
TRBJ2-7 | TRBV6-1 | 13 | once | - | CASWQGIWGEQYF | TGTGCCAGCTGGCAGGGGATTTGGGGAGAGCAGTACTTC
TRBJ2-1 | TRBV2 | 17 | many | - | CASSGFETPSSYNEQFF | TGTGCCAGCAGTGGATTTGAGACACCGAGCTCCTACAATGAGCAGTTCTTC
TRBJ1-2 | TRBV28 | 15 | few | TRBD1 | CASSLGGTGIWGYTF | TGTGCCAGCAGTTTGGGCGGGACAGGGATCTGGGGCTACACCTTC
TRBJ1-1 | TRBV15 | 13 | - | - | CATSRKGYTEAFF | TGTGCCACCAGCAGGAAGGGGTACACTGAAGCTTTCTTT
TRBJ2-3 | TRBV5-4 | 15 | - | - | CAFSGGRARTDTQYF | TGTGCCTTCTCCGGAGGGCGGGCCCGGACAGATACGCAGTATTTT
TRBJ2-3 | TRBV11-2 | 17 | - | TRBD2 | CASSRRLAGGSTDTQYF | TGTGCCAGCAGCCGGAGACTAGCGGGAGGTAGCACAGATACGCAGTATTTT
TRBJ2-3 | TRBV10-2 | 16 | - | TRBD2 | CASSESFAGESDTQYF | TGCGCCAGCAGTGAGTCCTTCGCGGGAGAAAGCGATACGCAGTATTTT
TRBJ2-4 | TRBV19 | 14 | - | - | CASGEVGQVNIQYF | TGTGCCAGTGGGGAGGTGGGCCAGGTGAACATTCAGTACTTC
TRBJ1-1 | TRBV25-1 | 15 | - | TRBD1 | CASMRTGGMNTEAFF | TGTGCCAGCATGCGGACAGGGGGCATGAACACTGAAGCTTTCTTT
TRBJ1-4 | TRBV9 | 14 | many | TRBD1 | CASSQGAGVEKLFF | TGTGCCAGCAGCCAGGGGGCAGGGGTTGAAAAACTGTTTTTT
TRBJ2-1 | TRBV9 | 13 | - | - | CASSELAGDEQFF | TGTGCCAGCAGCGAGTTAGCCGGGGACGAGCAGTTCTTC
TRBJ1-2 | TRBV29-1 | 12 | few | TRBD1 | CSVEGDREGYTF | TGCAGCGTTGAAGGGGACAGGGAGGGCTACACCTTC